This T cell receptor beta chain was captured by sequencing in a study of follicular helper T cells after annual influenza vaccination. Study-wide background: Days 0, 7 and 28 post-vaccination were the blood draw times. Study findings and constraints: Successive annual vaccinations recalled a recurrent oligoclonal ICOS+CD38+ cTfh response with influenza-specific clonotypes. ICOS+CD38+ cTfh clonality tracked population frequency, and its change tracked circulating plasmablast change.

Regarding time point: 2015-2016 season, pre-vaccination. In the case of this clone: The target antigen is unknown.

TCRB sequencing was done at Survey resolution level. Measured with immunoSEQ multiplex PCR; TCRdb has only the in-frame clones, and not every one. Among fewer than 9,500 clones, around nine tenths were seen once, and the ten largest hold over 0.4%. This CDR3 region has 14 residues. Trimming removed 1 base from V and 0 bases from J, with 7 bases in between. Germline V gives CDR1 LGHNT, CDR2 FRNRAP. The chain has TRBV12-5 and TRBJ2-7; perhaps TRBD1 as D (6 bases). The sequences come from CXCR5+ CD38- circulating T follicular helper cells from blood, collected on the day of influenza vaccination. This sample's subset: circulating Tfh, non-naive CD4+CXCR5+PD-1+ (ICOS+CD38+ or ICOS-CD38-). The TCR comes from an adult who received the influenza vaccine. In nucleotides, the CDR3 is TGTGCTAGTGGTTTGGGACAGGTCTCCTACGAGCAGTACTTC. This codes for CASGLGQVSYEQYF.